This T cell receptor beta chain was retrieved from a study of post-analysis software for immune sequencing data. Overall study results and limits: Strong same-batch co-clustering of samples appeared with F measure clustering. Patients showed TRBV5-6, TRBV5-1 and TRBV20-1 among a few TRBV segments more frequent than in controls.

Included in the TCR beta cDNA libraries were unique molecular identifiers. TCRdb recomputed calls from the PCR reads with MiXCR, one row per CDR3 protein. The data show some 890,000 distinct CDR3 sequences, roughly 58% seen once. CDR3 length equals 15 residues. Germline-derived CDR1 and CDR2 are SQVTM and ANQGSEA. Notes on this clonotype: Its specificity is unknown.

This clonotype was obtained from a girl aged 10 to 17 with multiple sclerosis. The rearrangement links TRBV29-1 to TRBJ2-1, with D possibly TRBD1 on 5 matching bases. The J call may be wrong; the DNA end is better matched by TRBJ2-7. Sequenced material: blood. The CDR3 nucleotides are TGCAGCGTTGAACGAAGGGGCCTCCGGGCACATGAGCAGTACTTC. Translating it yields CSVERRGLRAHEQYF.